These 8 T cell receptor beta chains originate from one sample sequenced in a study of identifying expanded T cells in peripheral blood. Here immunoSEQ multiplex PCR was the method, and the copy in TCRdb shows in-frame clones only, minus some. There are under 120,000 clones in the sample; about 89% occur only once, and about a sixth lies in the top ten. Sequences were obtained from blood. All receptors come from a person aged 18 to 75 in good health.

V is TRBV11-2 and J is TRBJ1-3; D uncertain. Trimming left V 6 bases short and J 2 bases short, with 14 bases between. In germline, CDR1 is SGHAT, CDR2 FQNNGV. CDR3 length: 15 amino acids. DNA for the CDR3: TGTGCCAGCAGGTATGGAGGCTCTGCTGGAAACACCATATATTTT. Its protein product is CASRYGGSAGNTIYF.

This chain uses TRBV6-5 with TRBJ1-5, with 8 bases that match TRBD1. The trim removed 7 bases at V and 3 bases at J, leaving 8 bases unmatched. The CDR3 totals 15 residues. Germline CDR1 MNHEY, CDR2 SVGAGI. The CDR3 nucleotides are TGTGCCAGCATGAGGACAGGGATTGACAATCAGCCCCAGCATTTT. It specifies CASMRTGIDNQPQHF.

The gene calls are TRBV5-1 and TRBJ1-6; possible D gene TRBD1, 6 bases. The germline CDR1 and CDR2 sequences are SGHRS and YFSETQ. The V gene lost 7 bases and the J gene lost 6 bases, with 17 bases spanning the gap. This CDR3 contains 15 residues. The CDR3 nucleotides read TGCGCCAGCCGCCCGGGGGGGACAAGTAATTCACCCCTCCACTTT. Residues: CASRPGGTSNSPLHF.

The chain has TRBV6-5 and TRBJ2-2; 7 bases align to TRBD1. CDR1 is MNHEY and CDR2 is SVGAGI in the germline V gene. CDR3 length: 15 residues. V dropped 5 bases and J dropped 1; count of bases not matched to a gene: 4. DNA of the CDR3: TGTGCCAGCAGTCCCGGGACAGAGAACACCGGGGAGCTGTTTTTT. It codes for CASSPGTENTGELFF.

The rearrangement links TRBV5-4 to TRBJ2-7; D gene ambiguous. The germline V gene has CDR1 SGHNT and CDR2 YYREEE (reference sequence). V was trimmed by 3 bases and J by 2 bases, leaving 6 bases between them. This CDR3 is 12 amino acids long. This chain's CDR3 is CASSSSTYEQYF. CDR3 nucleotides: TGTGCCAGCAGCTCTTCCACCTACGAGCAGTACTTC.

The chain combines TRBV7-9 with TRBJ1-1; no firm D call. V lost 3 bases and J 4 bases, leaving 12 bases between the germline ends. The germline gives CDR1 SEHNR, CDR2 FQNEAQ (reference sequence). The CDR3 contains 14 residues. CDR3 sequence reads: CASSFRGIGTEAFF. DNA for the CDR3: TGTGCCAGCAGCTTTAGAGGTATAGGCACTGAAGCTTTCTTT.

The V and J genes are TRBV30 and TRBJ1-5; D call uncertain. V lost 7 bases to trimming and J lost 0 bases, with 10 bases between them. Per germline, CDR1 GTSNPN and CDR2 SVGIG (reference sequence). CDR3 length: 13 residues. CDR3 bases: TGTGCCTACCAGCAGGATAGCAATCAGCCCCAGCATTTT. Translation: CAYQQDSNQPQHF.

This clone was seen a handful of times. This chain joins TRBV4-3 and TRBJ2-5; possible D gene TRBD2, 6 bases. Germline V gene lookup returns CDR1 LGHNA and CDR2 YSLEER. This CDR3 comprises 18 residues. V was clipped by 0 bases and J by 8 bases, with 25 bases between them. The CDR3 DNA reads TGCGCCAGCAGCCAAGATACCACCGCCGGAGGGACGGGGGTTACCCAGTACTTC. Its protein is CASSQDTTAGGTGVTQYF.